This T cell receptor beta chain was sequenced during a study of blood T cell repertoires in COVID-19. Study summary: Acute-phase and convalescent COVID-19 samples originated in the United States, Italy and Spain. The cDNA or gDNA used as material had been derived from T cells, B-cell-depleted T cells, or PBMCs.

Using immunoSEQ multiplex PCR, the repertoire was profiled, and TCRdb retains in-frame clones only, with some absent. The table includes roughly 66,000 clones, around 82% detected once. With V trimmed by 0 bases and J by 10 bases, 5 bases remained unmatched. CDR3 length equals 14 residues. Germline loops: CDR1 LNHDA, CDR2 SQIVND (reference sequence). This clone occurred a few times. This receptor was obtained from a man aged 55 to 70 with acute or convalescent COVID-19. V usage is TRBV19 and J usage is TRBJ2-2; 7 bases agree with TRBD2. The sample was peripheral blood. The CDR3 here is CASSIELAMKELFF. The CDR3 DNA reads as TGTGCCAGTAGTATAGAACTAGCGATGAAGGAGCTGTTTTTT.